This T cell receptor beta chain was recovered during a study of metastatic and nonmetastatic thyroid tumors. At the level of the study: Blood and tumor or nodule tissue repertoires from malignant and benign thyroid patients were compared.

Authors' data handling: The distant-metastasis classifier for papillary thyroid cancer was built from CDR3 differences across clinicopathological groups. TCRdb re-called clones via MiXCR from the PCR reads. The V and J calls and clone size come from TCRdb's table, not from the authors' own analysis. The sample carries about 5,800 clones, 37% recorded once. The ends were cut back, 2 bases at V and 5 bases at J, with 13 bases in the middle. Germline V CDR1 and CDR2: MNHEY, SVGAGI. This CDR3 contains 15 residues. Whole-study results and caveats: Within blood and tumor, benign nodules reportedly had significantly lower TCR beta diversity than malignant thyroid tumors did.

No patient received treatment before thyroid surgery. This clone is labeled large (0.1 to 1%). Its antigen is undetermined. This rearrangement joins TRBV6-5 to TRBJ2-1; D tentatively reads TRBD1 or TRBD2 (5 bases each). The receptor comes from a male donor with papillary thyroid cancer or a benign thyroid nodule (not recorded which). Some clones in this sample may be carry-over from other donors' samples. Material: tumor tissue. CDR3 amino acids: CASSYTGTDNNEQFF. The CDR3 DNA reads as TGTGCCAGCAGTTACACCGGGACGGACAACAATGAGCAGTTCTTC.